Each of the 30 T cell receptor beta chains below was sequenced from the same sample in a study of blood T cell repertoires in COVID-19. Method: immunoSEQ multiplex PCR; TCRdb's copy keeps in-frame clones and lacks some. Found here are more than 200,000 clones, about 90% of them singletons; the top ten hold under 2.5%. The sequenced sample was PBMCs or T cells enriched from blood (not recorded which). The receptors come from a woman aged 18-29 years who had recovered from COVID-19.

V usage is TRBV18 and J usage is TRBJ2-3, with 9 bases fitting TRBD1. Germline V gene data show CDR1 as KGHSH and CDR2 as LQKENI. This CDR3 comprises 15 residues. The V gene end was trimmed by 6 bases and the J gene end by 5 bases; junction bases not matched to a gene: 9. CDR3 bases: TGTGCCAGCTCGTTCACAGGGGGCAGGGAAGATACGCAGTATTTT. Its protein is CASSFTGGREDTQYF. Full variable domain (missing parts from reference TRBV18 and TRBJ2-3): NAGVMQNPRHLVRRRGQEARLRCSPMKGHSHVYWYRQLPEEGLKFMVYLQKENIIDESGMPKERFSAEFPKEGPSILRIQQVVRGDSAAYFCASSFTGGREDTQYFGPGTRLTVL.

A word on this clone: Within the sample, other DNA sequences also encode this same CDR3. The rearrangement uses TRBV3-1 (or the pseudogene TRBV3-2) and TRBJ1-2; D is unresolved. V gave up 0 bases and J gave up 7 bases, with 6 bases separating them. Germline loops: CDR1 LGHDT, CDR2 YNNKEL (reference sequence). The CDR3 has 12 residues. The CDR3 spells CASSQEVSGYTF. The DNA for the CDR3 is TGTGCCAGCAGCCAAGAGGTCAGTGGCTACACCTTC.

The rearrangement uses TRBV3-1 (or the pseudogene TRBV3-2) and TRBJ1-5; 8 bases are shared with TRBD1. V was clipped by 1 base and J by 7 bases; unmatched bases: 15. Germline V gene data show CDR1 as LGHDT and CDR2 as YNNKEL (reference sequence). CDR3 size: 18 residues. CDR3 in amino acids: CASSQGRGRMFKGQPQHF. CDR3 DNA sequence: TGTGCCAGCAGCCAAGGCAGGGGGCGGATGTTCAAGGGGCAGCCCCAGCATTTT.

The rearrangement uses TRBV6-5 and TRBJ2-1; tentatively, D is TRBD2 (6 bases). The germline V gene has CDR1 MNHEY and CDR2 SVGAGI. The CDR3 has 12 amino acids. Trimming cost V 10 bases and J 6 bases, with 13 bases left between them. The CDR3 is CATEDGGNEQFF. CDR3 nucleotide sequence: TGTGCCACTGAGGACGGGGGCAATGAGCAGTTCTTC.

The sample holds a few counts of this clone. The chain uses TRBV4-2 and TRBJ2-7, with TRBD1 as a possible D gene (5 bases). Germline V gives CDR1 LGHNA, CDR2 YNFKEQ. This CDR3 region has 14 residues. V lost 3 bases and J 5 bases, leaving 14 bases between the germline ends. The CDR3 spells CASSQQGAVNEQYF. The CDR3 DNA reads TGTGCCAGCAGCCAGCAAGGGGCAGTGAACGAGCAGTACTTC.

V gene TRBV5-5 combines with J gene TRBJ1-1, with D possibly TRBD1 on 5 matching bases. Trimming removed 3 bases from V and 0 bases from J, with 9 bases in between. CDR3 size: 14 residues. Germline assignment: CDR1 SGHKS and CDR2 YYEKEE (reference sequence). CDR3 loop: CASSSPGMNTEAFF. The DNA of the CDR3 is TGTGCCAGCAGCTCACCAGGGATGAACACTGAAGCTTTCTTT.

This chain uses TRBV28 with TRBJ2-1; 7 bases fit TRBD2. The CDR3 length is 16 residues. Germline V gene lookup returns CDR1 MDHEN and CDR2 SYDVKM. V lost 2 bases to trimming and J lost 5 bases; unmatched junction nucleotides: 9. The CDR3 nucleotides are TGTGCCAGCAGTTTACTAGCGGCCCTTCGTCACAATGAGCAGTTCTTC. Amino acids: CASSLLAALRHNEQFF.

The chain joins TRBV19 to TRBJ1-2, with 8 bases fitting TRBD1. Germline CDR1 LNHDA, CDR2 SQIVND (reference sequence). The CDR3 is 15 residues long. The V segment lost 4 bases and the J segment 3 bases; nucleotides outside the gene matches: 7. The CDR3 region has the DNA TGTGCCAGTAGTACGGACAGGGTGAGGGACTATGGCTACACCTTC. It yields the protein CASSTDRVRDYGYTF.

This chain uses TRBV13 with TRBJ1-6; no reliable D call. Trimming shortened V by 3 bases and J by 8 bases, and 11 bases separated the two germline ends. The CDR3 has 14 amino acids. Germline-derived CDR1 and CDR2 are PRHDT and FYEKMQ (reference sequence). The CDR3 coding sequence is TGTGCCAGCAGCTTTCACGGTAGTTATTCACCCCTCCACTTT. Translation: CASSFHGSYSPLHF.

In DNA form, the CDR3 reads TGTGCCAGCAGCCAGAACAGGGTCAGCACTGAAGCTTTCTTT. Translating gives CASSQNRVSTEAFF. The J gene is TRBJ1-1, the V gene TRBV14, with TRBD1 as a possible D gene (6 bases). The V end lost 3 bases, the J end lost 4 bases, and 12 bases lay between the germline ends. The CDR3 covers 14 residues. Looked up from germline, CDR1 is SGHDN and CDR2 is FVKESK.

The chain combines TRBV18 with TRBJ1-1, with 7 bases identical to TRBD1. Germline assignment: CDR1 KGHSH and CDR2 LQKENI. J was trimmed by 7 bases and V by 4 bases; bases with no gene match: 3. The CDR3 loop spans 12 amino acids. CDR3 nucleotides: TGTGCCAGCTCACTGGGGGACAGTGAAGCTTTCTTT. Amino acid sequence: CASSLGDSEAFF. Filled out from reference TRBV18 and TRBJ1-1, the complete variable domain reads NAGVMQNPRHLVRRRGQEARLRCSPMKGHSHVYWYRQLPEEGLKFMVYLQKENIIDESGMPKERFSAEFPKEGPSILRIQQVVRGDSAAYFCASSLGDSEAFFGQGTRLTVV.

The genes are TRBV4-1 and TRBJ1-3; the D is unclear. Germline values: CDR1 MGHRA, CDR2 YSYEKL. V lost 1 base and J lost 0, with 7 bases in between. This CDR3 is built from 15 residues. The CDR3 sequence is CASSQVLNSGNTIYF. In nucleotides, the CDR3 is TGCGCCAGCAGCCAAGTACTGAACTCTGGAAACACCATATATTTT.

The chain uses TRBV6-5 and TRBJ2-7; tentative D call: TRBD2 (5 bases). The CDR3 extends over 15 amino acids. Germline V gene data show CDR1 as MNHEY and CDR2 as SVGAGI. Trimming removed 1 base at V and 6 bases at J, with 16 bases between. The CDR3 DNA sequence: TGTGCCAGCAGTTACTTCGGGATGGGTCATCTCGAGCAGTACTTC. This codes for CASSYFGMGHLEQYF.

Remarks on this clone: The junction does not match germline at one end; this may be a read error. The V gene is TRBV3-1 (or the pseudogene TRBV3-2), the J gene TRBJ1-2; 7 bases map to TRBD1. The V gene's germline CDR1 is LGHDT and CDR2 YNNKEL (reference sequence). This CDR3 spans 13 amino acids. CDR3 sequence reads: CASSQELDRVKGF. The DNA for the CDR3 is TGTGCCAGCAGCCAAGAACTCGACAGGGTGAAGGGCTTC.

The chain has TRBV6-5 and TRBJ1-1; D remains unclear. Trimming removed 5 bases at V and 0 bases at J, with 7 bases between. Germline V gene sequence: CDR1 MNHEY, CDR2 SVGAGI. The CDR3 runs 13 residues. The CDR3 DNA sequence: TGTGCCAGCAGTCCTCAGATGAACACTGAAGCTTTCTTT. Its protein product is CASSPQMNTEAFF.

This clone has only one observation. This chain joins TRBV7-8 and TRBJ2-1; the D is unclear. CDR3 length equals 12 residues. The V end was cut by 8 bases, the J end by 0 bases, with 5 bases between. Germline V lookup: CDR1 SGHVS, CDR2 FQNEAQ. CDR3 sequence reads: CASLSSYNEQFF. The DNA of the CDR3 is TGTGCCAGCCTGAGCTCCTACAATGAGCAGTTCTTC.

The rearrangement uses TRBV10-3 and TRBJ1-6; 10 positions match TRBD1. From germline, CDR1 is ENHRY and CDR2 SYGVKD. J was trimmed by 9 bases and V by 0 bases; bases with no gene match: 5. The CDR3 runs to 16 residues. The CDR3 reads CAISESQGQGVSPLHF. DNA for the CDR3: TGTGCCATCAGTGAGTCACAAGGACAGGGGGTTTCACCCCTCCACTTT.

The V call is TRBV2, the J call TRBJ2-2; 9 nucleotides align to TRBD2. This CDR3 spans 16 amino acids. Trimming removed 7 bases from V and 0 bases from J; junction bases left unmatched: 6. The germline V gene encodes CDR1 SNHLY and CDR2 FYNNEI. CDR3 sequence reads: CASKERGVTNTGELFF. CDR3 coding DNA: TGTGCCAGCAAGGAGCGGGGGGTTACGAACACCGGGGAGCTGTTTTTT.

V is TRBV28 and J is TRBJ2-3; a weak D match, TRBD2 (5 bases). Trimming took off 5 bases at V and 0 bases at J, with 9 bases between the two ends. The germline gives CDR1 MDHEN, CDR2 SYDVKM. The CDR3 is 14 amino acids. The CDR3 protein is CASSTIASTDTQYF. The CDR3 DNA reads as TGTGCCAGCAGTACTATAGCGAGCACAGATACGCAGTATTTT.

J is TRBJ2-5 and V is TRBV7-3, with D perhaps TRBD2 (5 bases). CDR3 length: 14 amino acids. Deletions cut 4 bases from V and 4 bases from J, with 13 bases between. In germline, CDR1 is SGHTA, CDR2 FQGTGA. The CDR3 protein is CASSSAGLGETQYF. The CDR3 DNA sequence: TGTGCCAGCAGCTCCGCGGGTTTGGGAGAGACCCAGTACTTC.

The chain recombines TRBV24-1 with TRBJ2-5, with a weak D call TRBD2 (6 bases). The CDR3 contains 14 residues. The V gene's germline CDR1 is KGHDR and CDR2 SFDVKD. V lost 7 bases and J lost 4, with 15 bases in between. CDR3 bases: TGTGCCACCAGCGGGAGTGGACAAATAGAGACCCAGTACTTC. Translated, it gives CATSGSGQIETQYF.

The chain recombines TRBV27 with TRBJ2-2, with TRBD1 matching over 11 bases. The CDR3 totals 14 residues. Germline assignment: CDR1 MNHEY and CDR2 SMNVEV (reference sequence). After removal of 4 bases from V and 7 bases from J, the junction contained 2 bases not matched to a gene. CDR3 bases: TGTGCCAGCAGTTCAGGGACAGGGGGCGGGGAGCTGTTTTTT. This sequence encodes CASSSGTGGGELFF.

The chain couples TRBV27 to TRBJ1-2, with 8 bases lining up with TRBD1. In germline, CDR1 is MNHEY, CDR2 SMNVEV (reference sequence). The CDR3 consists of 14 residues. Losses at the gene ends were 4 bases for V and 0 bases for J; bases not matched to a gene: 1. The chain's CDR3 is CASSSGQANYGYTF. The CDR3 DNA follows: TGTGCCAGCAGTTCGGGACAGGCTAACTATGGCTACACCTTC.

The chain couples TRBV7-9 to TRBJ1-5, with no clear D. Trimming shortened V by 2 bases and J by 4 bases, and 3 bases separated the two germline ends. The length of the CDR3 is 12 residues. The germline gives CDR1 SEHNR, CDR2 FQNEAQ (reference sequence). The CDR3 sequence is CASSLYNQPQHF. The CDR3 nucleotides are TGTGCCAGCAGCTTATATAATCAGCCCCAGCATTTT. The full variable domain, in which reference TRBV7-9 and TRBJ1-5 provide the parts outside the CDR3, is DTGVSQNPRHKITKRGQNVTFRCDPISEHNRLYWYRQTLGQGPEFLTYFQNEAQLEKSRLLSDRFSAERPKGSFSTLEIQRTEQGDSAMYLCASSLYNQPQHFGDGTRLSIL.

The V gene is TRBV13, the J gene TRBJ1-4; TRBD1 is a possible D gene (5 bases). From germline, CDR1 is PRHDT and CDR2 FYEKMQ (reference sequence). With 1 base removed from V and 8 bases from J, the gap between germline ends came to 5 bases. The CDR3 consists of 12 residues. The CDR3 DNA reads TGTGCCAGCAGCTTAGAGGGGGAAAAACTGTTTTTT. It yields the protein CASSLEGEKLFF.

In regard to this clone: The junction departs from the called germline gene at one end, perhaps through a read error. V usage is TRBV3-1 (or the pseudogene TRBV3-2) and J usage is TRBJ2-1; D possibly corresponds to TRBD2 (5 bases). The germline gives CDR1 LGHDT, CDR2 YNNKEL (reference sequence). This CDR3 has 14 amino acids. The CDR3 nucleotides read TGTGCCAGCAGCCAAGTCCGGGGATACACTGAGCAGTTCTTC. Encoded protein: CASSQVRGYTEQFF.

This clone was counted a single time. The CDR3, as DNA: TGCGCCAGCAGCCTTCCCCCACAGGCCAACTATGGCTACACCTTC. Translated, it gives CASSLPPQANYGYTF. The chain combines TRBV5-1 with TRBJ1-2, with TRBD1 as a possible D gene (5 bases). Trimming left V 4 bases short and J 2 bases short, with 15 bases between. CDR3 length: 15 residues. CDR1 SGHRS and CDR2 YFSETQ come from the germline V gene.

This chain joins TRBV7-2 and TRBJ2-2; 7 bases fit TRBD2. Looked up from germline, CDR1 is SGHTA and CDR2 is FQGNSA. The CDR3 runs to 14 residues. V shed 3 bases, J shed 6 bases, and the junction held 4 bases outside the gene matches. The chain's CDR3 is CASSFQGGSGELFF. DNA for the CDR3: TGTGCCAGCAGCTTTCAGGGAGGGTCCGGGGAGCTGTTTTTT.

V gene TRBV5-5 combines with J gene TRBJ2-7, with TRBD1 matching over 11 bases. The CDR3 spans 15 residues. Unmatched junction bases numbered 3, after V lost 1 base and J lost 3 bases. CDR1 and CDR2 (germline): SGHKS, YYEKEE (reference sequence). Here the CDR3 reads CASSLRTGGNYEQYF. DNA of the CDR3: TGTGCCAGCAGCTTGCGGACAGGGGGCAACTACGAGCAGTACTTC.

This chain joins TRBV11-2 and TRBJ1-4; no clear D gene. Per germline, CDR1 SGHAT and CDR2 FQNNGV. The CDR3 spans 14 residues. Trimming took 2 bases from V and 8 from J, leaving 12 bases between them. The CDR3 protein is CASSLNRRGEKLFF. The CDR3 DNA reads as TGTGCCAGCAGCTTAAACAGAAGAGGGGAAAAACTGTTTTTT.